The clone carrying this T cell receptor (beta chain) was observed at least ten times. This entry comes from a study of neurological immune-mediated disorders. Germline V CDR1 and CDR2: SGHRS, YFSETQ. The CDR3 spans 18 residues. Trimming cost V 0 bases and J 7 bases; bases outside gene matches: 13. As for the cDNA, it was generated by 5'RACE with 10-nucleotide random UMIs. TCRdb re-analysed the 5' RACE reads in MiXCR, keeping a single row per CDR3 protein. The table shows nearly 60,000 distinct CDR3 sequences, with approximately 4% occurring only once. The TCR was taken from a woman in her twenties or thirties with multiple sclerosis. The source material was PBMCs. This chain links TRBV5-1 with TRBJ2-1; 10 nucleotides line up with TRBD2. The CDR3 nucleotides are TGCGCCAGCAGCTTGGCCCGGTTGAGCGGGGGGGAGAAAAATGAGCAGTTCTTC. As protein: CASSLARLSGGEKNEQFF.